This T cell receptor beta chain was obtained from a study of blood T cells in healthy people across ages. Study-wide findings and caveats: Conclusively comparing naive with antigen-experienced cells was impossible with unsorted PBMCs. Per million T cells, the diversity of TCR beta decreased roughly linearly as age advanced. Comparison with aged donors showed that long-lived donors had more naive CD4+ cells and higher diversity.

A second roughly 6 to 11 cycle PCR used barcoded and J-beta primers. TCRdb independently ran MiXCR on the 5' RACE reads; one entry per CDR3 protein. The sample shows about 680,000 distinct CDR3 sequences, approximately 49% of them seen only once. This clonotype appeared a few times. The target antigen is unknown. Each sample gave at least 6.5 million isolated PBMCs. The germline V gene encodes CDR1 SQVTM and CDR2 ANQGSEA. Trimming cost V 6 bases and J 10 bases; bases outside gene matches: 5. This CDR3 comprises 12 residues. This clonotype was obtained from a woman in her sixties in good health. Specimen: blood. The chain recombines TRBV29-1 with TRBJ1-6, with 8 nucleotides matching TRBD1. CDR3 amino acids: CSVRTGSSPLHF. The CDR3 DNA reads TGCAGCGTCCGGACAGGGTCCTCACCCCTCCACTTT.